The 26 T cell receptor beta chains presented below share a single source sample, sequenced in a study of T-cell reconstitution after alpha-beta-depleted transplantation in children. General study findings and limits: Newly made T cells mostly supplied T-cell counts and diversity one year after transplant.

Molecular barcoding with unique molecular identifiers was used for the TCRbeta library. In TCRdb, the PCR reads were re-called with MiXCR into one record per CDR3 protein. The table lists about 290,000 distinct CDR3 sequences, roughly 7.8% of them singletons, with approximately 8.6% in the top ten. These receptors are not linked to any known antigen. The starting material was peripheral blood, obtained 360 days after TCRalphabeta/CD19-depleted stem cell transplant. These TCRs come from a female patient aged 2-9 years who had a stem cell transplant for Fanconi anemia, so the T cells may come from the graft donor.

The chain joins TRBV28 to TRBJ1-4; D is undetermined. Deletions cut 4 bases from V and 8 bases from J, with 5 bases between. The germline CDR1 and CDR2 sequences are MDHEN and SYDVKM. The CDR3 is made up of 11 amino acids. The CDR3 spells CASSSPEKLFF. CDR3 coding DNA: TGTGCCAGCAGTTCTCCGGAAAAACTGTTTTTT.

The gene calls are TRBV20-1 and TRBJ1-2; maybe TRBD1 (5 bases). This CDR3 has 16 amino acids. V lost 0 bases to trimming and J lost 4 bases, with 18 bases between them. Germline CDR1 reads DFQATT; CDR2 reads SNEGSKA (reference sequence). CDR3 DNA: TGCAGTGCTAGAGACCTCGGGACGTGGGGGGTCTATGGCTACACCTTC. It yields the protein CSARDLGTWGVYGYTF.

The chain has TRBV5-6 and TRBJ1-2, with TRBD1 as a possible D gene (6 bases). Germline CDR1 is SGHDT and CDR2 is YYEEEE. The CDR3 sequence is 15 residues long. Trimming stripped 4 bases from V and 5 bases from J, with 18 bases between. The CDR3 sequence: CASSTWTDFLYGYTF. The CDR3 DNA reads as TGTGCCAGCAGCACCTGGACAGACTTCTTATATGGCTACACCTTC. Combining the CDR3 with reference TRBV5-6 and TRBJ1-2 gives the whole variable domain DAGVTQSPTHLIKTRGQQVTLRCSPKSGHDTVSWYQQALGQGPQFIFQYYEEEERQRGNFPDRFSGHQFPNYSSELNVNALLLGDSALYLCASSTWTDFLYGYTFGSGTRLTVV.

In its sample, this clonotype was seen a few times. The CDR3 DNA reads TGTGCCAGCAGCTTATCGGGACTAAGAGAAGAGCAGTTCTTC. Amino acids: CASSLSGLREEQFF. The chain combines TRBV7-3 with TRBJ2-1, with TRBD2 matching 7 bases. Per germline, CDR1 SGHTA and CDR2 FQGTGA. V trimming: 2 bases; J trimming: 10 bases; junction bases outside the gene matches: 8. CDR3 length equals 14 residues.

This clonotype was seen only a few times. This CDR3 is CASSLRGSLPEGQYV. Here the CDR3 DNA reads TGTGCCAGCAGTTTGAGGGGCAGTCTCCCTGAAGGGCAGTACGTC. The rearrangement joins TRBV2 to TRBJ2-7; D might be TRBD1 or TRBD2, each matching 5 bases. The CDR3 sequence is 15 residues long. V was clipped by 5 bases and J by 9 bases, with 23 bases between them. In germline, CDR1 is SNHLY, CDR2 FYNNEI.

The chain recombines TRBV9 with TRBJ2-5, with 8 bases aligning to TRBD2. This CDR3 region has 16 residues. The junction had 5 bases not matched to a gene; V was cut back by 0 bases and J by 1 base. Per germline, CDR1 SGDLS and CDR2 YYNGEE. CDR3 coding DNA: TGTGCCAGCAGCGTAGGGACTAGCACTCTCCAAGAGACCCAGTACTTC. Amino acids: CASSVGTSTLQETQYF.

This clonotype was picked up many times. The V call is TRBV6-6, the J call TRBJ2-2; D uncertain. Germline CDR1 and CDR2: MNHNY and SVGAGI (reference sequence). The CDR3 runs 17 residues. Trimming pared 8 bases from V and 6 bases from J, leaving 25 bases between. CDR3 coding DNA: TGTGCCAGCTCTCCAGACACTACTCTAAGCCGAGCCGGGGAGCTGTTTTTT. Protein: CASSPDTTLSRAGELFF.

In its sample, this clonotype was seen many times. The rearrangement uses TRBV12-3 or TRBV12-4 and TRBJ1-1; weak D call: TRBD1 (6 bases). The CDR3 totals 14 residues. V was pared by 5 bases and J by 1 base, with 11 bases between. The CDR3 loop reads CASSMTGPNTEAFF. For the CDR3, the DNA is TGTGCCAGCAGTATGACAGGACCGAACACTGAAGCTTTCTTT.

With respect to this clonotype: One junction end does not reproduce the germline sequence, and a read error may be involved. The V gene is TRBV5-1, the J gene TRBJ2-1; D remains ambiguous. The V gene's germline CDR1 is SGHRS and CDR2 YFSETQ. This CDR3 spans 15 amino acids. The CDR3 DNA sequence: TGCGCCAGCAGCCCAGGACCCTCCCCACACAATGAGCGGTTCTTC. It encodes CASSPGPSPHNERFF.

This clonotype was seen many times. The chain has TRBV4-2 and TRBJ2-5; D call uncertain. The CDR3 length is 14 residues. Germline loops: CDR1 LGHNA, CDR2 YNFKEQ. Trimming removed 0 bases at V and 5 bases at J, with 10 bases between. For the CDR3, the DNA is TGTGCCAGCAGCCAAGACCCCTCGGGTGAGACCCAGTACTTC. Its translation: CASSQDPSGETQYF.

Many counts were recorded for this clonotype. This sequence joins TRBV27 and TRBJ2-6; D remains unclear. CDR1 is MNHEY and CDR2 is SMNVEV in the germline V gene (reference sequence). The CDR3 runs to 17 residues. The V end was cut by 1 base, the J end by 0 bases, with 10 bases between. DNA for the CDR3: TGTGCCAGCAGTTTATTGTCCCCTACCTCTGGGGCCAACGTCCTGACTTTC. It is translated as CASSLLSPTSGANVLTF.

This clonotype was detected a few times. J is TRBJ2-6 and V is TRBV2; D might be TRBD2 (6 bases). Per the germline V gene, CDR1 is SNHLY and CDR2 is FYNNEI. The CDR3 consists of 16 residues. V was cut by 5 bases and J by 1 base, with 12 bases left in between. CDR3 sequence (DNA): TGTGCCAGCAGTCGCGAGGGGACTTCTGGGGCCAACGTCCTGACTTTC. Translating gives CASSREGTSGANVLTF.

This clonotype has a count of ten or more. The V and J genes are TRBV20-1 and TRBJ2-2; D may be TRBD1 (6 bases). Germline assignment: CDR1 DFQATT and CDR2 SNEGSKA (reference sequence). This CDR3 spans 16 amino acids. V was clipped by 2 bases and J by 4 bases, with 17 bases between them. The CDR3 loop is CSARSLGAVSTGELFF. The CDR3 DNA sequence: TGCAGTGCTAGATCCTTGGGGGCAGTAAGCACCGGGGAGCTGTTTTTT.

V gene TRBV28 combines with J gene TRBJ2-7; tentative D call: TRBD1 (7 bases). This CDR3 has 14 residues. Trimming removed 3 bases at V and 4 bases at J, with 13 bases between. The germline V gene has CDR1 MDHEN and CDR2 SYDVKM. This CDR3 is CASSFGGGEYEQYF. CDR3 DNA: TGTGCCAGCAGTTTTGGAGGGGGCGAGTACGAGCAGTACTTC.

At least ten counts were recorded for this clonotype. V gene TRBV7-2 combines with J gene TRBJ1-5; D remains ambiguous. Deletions cut 11 bases from V and 4 bases from J, with 15 bases between. This CDR3 comprises 13 residues. Looked up from germline, CDR1 is SGHTA and CDR2 is FQGNSA. The DNA of the CDR3 is TGTGCCGCGGCGGAGGGCTTAAATCAGCCCCAGCATTTT. Translating gives CAAAEGLNQPQHF.

This clonotype came up many times. V is TRBV28 and J is TRBJ2-1; D is uncertain. V lost 6 bases and J 12 bases, leaving 12 bases between the germline ends. The germline V gene has CDR1 MDHEN and CDR2 SYDVKM. The CDR3 spans 11 residues. The CDR3 DNA reads as TGTGCCAGCAGCATCAATGACGGGCAGTTCTTC. Translated, it gives CASSINDGQFF.

The rearrangement links TRBV6-2 or TRBV6-3 to TRBJ2-1; 16 nucleotides line up with TRBD2. CDR3 length equals 16 residues. Trimming cost V 7 bases and J 10 bases; bases outside gene matches: 10. CDR1 and CDR2 (germline): MNHEY, SVGEGT. The CDR3 DNA is TGTGCCAGCACCAAGGGACTAGCGGGGGGGCCAGGGGAGCAGTTCTTC. Translated, it gives CASTKGLAGGPGEQFF.

This clonotype was observed at least ten times. The rearrangement joins TRBV4-1 to TRBJ2-3, with 11 bases aligning to TRBD2. J lost 4 bases, V lost 6 bases, and 3 bases had no gene match. The CDR3 is 14 amino acids. CDR1 is MGHRA, CDR2 YSYEKL, per germline. CDR3 nucleotides: TGCGCCAGCAGTCCACTAGCGGGAGCAGATACGCAGTATTTT. The encoded protein is CASSPLAGADTQYF.

This clonotype was seen a handful of times. This chain links TRBV20-1 with TRBJ1-5; TRBD1 is a possible D gene (6 bases). Germline V lookup: CDR1 DFQATT, CDR2 SNEGSKA (reference sequence). The CDR3 has 16 amino acids. The V gene lost 1 base and the J gene lost 0 bases, with 13 bases spanning the gap. The CDR3 nucleotides are TGCAGTGCTAGAGTCGCGGACAGTCATAGCAATCAGCCCCAGCATTTT. Translating it yields CSARVADSHSNQPQHF.

This clonotype has at least ten counts. This chain links TRBV7-8 with TRBJ1-1, with D uncertain. Germline V CDR1 and CDR2: SGHVS, FQNEAQ. Trimming pared 2 bases from V and 2 bases from J, leaving 6 bases between. This CDR3 comprises 13 residues. The CDR3 DNA sequence: TGTGCCAGCAGCTTAAAAGCTAACACTGAAGCTTTCTTT. Protein sequence: CASSLKANTEAFF.

This clonotype was observed at least ten times. The chain is built from TRBV29-1 and TRBJ2-7; 8 nucleotides match TRBD1. Trimming removed 0 bases from V and 2 bases from J; junction bases left unmatched: 6. This CDR3 comprises 15 residues. The germline V gene has CDR1 SQVTM and CDR2 ANQGSEA. The DNA of the CDR3 is TGCAGCGTTGAAGATGGACAGGGCCTGCCCTACGAGCAGTACTTC. This gives the protein CSVEDGQGLPYEQYF.

This clonotype was detected only a few times. The CDR3 region is CASSLDGVGSTPQHF. CDR3 DNA: TGTGCCAGCAGCTTAGACGGGGTAGGGTCAACGCCCCAGCATTTT. The chain couples TRBV7-2 to TRBJ1-5; D is unclear. The CDR3 sequence is 15 residues long. Deletions cut 1 base from V and 9 bases from J, with 16 bases between. CDR1 and CDR2 from the germline V gene are SGHTA and FQGNSA.

This clonotype was seen ten or more times. The chain couples TRBV7-8 to TRBJ1-2; 9 bases are shared with TRBD1. V gave up 3 bases and J gave up 4 bases; unmatched junction bases: 12. This CDR3 is 17 amino acids long. Germline V gives CDR1 SGHVS, CDR2 FQNEAQ. DNA for the CDR3: TGTGCCAGCAGCTTTGGTGGGACAGGGAAATTGTTCTATGGCTACACCTTC. Translating gives CASSFGGTGKLFYGYTF.

This clonotype showed up many times. The chain couples TRBV12-3 or TRBV12-4 to TRBJ2-4, with 9 bases aligning to TRBD2. This CDR3 spans 13 amino acids. Trimming took 3 bases from V and 8 from J; bases not matched to a gene: 2. This CDR3 is CASSFSGSDIQYF. The CDR3 DNA follows: TGTGCCAGCAGTTTTAGCGGGAGTGACATTCAGTACTTC.

This clonotype was detected many times. The chain combines TRBV18 with TRBJ2-3; D is unresolved. Germline V gene data show CDR1 as KGHSH and CDR2 as LQKENI. The CDR3 is made up of 13 amino acids. V dropped 3 bases and J dropped 9 bases, with 13 bases sitting between them. The CDR3 region has the DNA TGTGCCAGCTCACCGAAGGCGAAGTCGACGCAGTATTTT. It specifies CASSPKAKSTQYF. Looking up the rest from reference TRBV18 and TRBJ2-3 gives the full variable domain: NAGVMQNPRHLVRRRGQEARLRCSPMKGHSHVYWYRQLPEEGLKFMVYLQKENIIDESGMPKERFSAEFPKEGPSILRIQQVVRGDSAAYFCASSPKAKSTQYFGPGTRLTVL.

This clonotype was counted many times. The chain combines TRBV7-9 with TRBJ2-7; 8 positions agree with TRBD1. The CDR3 totals 15 residues. Germline-derived CDR1 and CDR2 are SEHNR and FQNEAQ (reference sequence). V shed 5 bases and J 0 bases; nucleotides not matched to a gene: 6. The CDR3 spells CASSQGAQTSYEQYF. DNA for the CDR3: TGTGCCAGCAGCCAGGGGGCCCAAACCTCCTACGAGCAGTACTTC.